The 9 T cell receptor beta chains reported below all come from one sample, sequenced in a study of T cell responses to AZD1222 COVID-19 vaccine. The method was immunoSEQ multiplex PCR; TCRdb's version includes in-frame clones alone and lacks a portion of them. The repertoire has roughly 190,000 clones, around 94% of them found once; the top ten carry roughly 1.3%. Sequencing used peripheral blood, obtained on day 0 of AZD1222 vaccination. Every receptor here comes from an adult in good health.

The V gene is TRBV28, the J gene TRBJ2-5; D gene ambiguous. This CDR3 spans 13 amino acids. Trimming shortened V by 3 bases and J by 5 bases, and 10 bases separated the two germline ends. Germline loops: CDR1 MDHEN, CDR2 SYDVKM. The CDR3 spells CASSFSTAETQYF. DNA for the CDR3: TGTGCCAGCAGTTTTTCGACTGCCGAGACCCAGTACTTC.

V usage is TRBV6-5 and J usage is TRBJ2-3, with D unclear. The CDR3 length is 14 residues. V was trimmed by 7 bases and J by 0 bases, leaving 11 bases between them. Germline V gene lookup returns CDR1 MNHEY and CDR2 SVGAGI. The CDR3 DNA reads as TGTGCCAGCAACGAAGAAGCTAGCACAGATACGCAGTATTTT. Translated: CASNEEASTDTQYF.

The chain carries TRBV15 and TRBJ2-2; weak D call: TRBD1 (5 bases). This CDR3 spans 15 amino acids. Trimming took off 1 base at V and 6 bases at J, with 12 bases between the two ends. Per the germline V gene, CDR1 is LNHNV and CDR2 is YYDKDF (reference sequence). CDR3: CATSRVVIGAGELFF. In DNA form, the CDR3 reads TGTGCCACCAGCAGAGTTGTGATAGGGGCCGGGGAGCTGTTTTTT. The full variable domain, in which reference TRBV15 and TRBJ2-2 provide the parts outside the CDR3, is DAMVIQNPRYQVTQFGKPVTLSCSQTLNHNVMYWYQQKSSQAPKLLFHYYDKDFNNEADTPDNFQSRRPNTSFCFLDIRSPGLGDTAMYLCATSRVVIGAGELFFGEGSRLTVL.

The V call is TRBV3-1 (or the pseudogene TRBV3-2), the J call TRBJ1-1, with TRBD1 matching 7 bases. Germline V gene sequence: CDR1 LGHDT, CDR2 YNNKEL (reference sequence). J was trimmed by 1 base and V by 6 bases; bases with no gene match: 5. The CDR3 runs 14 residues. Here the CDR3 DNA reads TGTGCCAGCAGAGAGACAGGGCGGAACACTGAAGCTTTCTTT. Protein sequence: CASRETGRNTEAFF.

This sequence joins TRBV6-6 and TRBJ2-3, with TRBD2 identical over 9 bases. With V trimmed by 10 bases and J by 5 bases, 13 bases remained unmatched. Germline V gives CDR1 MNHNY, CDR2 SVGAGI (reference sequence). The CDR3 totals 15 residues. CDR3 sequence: CATQWGGGAIDTQYF. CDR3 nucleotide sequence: TGTGCCACCCAGTGGGGCGGGGGGGCCATAGATACGCAGTATTTT.

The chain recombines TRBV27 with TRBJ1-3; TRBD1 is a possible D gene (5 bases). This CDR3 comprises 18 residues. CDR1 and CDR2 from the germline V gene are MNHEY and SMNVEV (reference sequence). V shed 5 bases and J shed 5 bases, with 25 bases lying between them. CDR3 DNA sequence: TGTGCCAGCAGTCCGCGGCGAACAGGACCCCGTAAAAGAAACACCATATATTTT. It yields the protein CASSPRRTGPRKRNTIYF.

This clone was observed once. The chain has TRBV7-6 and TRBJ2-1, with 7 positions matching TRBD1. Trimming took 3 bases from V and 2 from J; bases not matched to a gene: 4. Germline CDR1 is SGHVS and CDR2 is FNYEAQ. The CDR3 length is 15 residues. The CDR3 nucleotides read TGTGCCAGCAGCTTTAGGCAGGGGGCCTACAATGAGCAGTTCTTC. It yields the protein CASSFRQGAYNEQFF.

CDR3 loop: CASKSGTVNYGYTF. The CDR3 bases are TGTGCCAGTAAATCCGGGACGGTTAACTATGGCTACACCTTC. This rearrangement joins TRBV19 to TRBJ1-2; D might be TRBD1 (5 bases). Trimming stripped 7 bases from V and 1 base from J, with 13 bases between. There are 14 residues in the CDR3. The V gene's germline CDR1 is LNHDA and CDR2 SQIVND (reference sequence).

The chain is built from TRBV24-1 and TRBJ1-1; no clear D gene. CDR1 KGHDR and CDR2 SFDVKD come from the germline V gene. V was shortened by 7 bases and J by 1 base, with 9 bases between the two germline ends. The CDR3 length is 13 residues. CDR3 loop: CATRGWKNTEAFF. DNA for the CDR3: TGTGCCACCAGAGGTTGGAAGAACACTGAAGCTTTCTTT.